This T cell receptor (beta chain) was captured by sequencing in a study of T cell repertoires in aging, cancer and after chemotherapy. The CDR3 is 14 residues long. Germline trimming cut 4 bases from V and 5 bases from J; bases unmatched to any gene: 7. Germline V CDR1 and CDR2: SGHRS, YFSETQ. Multiplex touch-down PCR with TRB-A/B primers amplified rearranged V-D-J TRB sequences. One entry per CDR3 protein, called by TCRdb with MiXCR from the multiplex PCR reads. The sample has about a thousand distinct CDR3 sequences; 29% are singletons. This clonotype is medium-sized in the sample. Antigen unknown. Peripheral blood genomic DNA, not sorted cells or RNA, was the template. Points from the study as a whole: Age-matched healthy donors had significantly more diverse, less clonal blood TCR repertoires than untreated cancer patients. Immunological memory after chemotherapy cannot be judged from the repertoire data.

Sequences were obtained from blood. The sequence derives from a human donor with a solid tumor. The chain couples TRBV5-1 to TRBJ2-5, with 8 bases fitting TRBD1. CDR3 in amino acids: CASSHGQGGETQYF. The CDR3 bases are TGCGCCAGCAGCCATGGACAGGGTGGGGAGACCCAGTACTTC.